This T cell receptor beta chain was obtained from a study of CD8+ T cells in alopecia areata. Overall study context: Affected scalp percentage determined the severity score of treated patients. Broader study findings: Scalp clonality and expanded CD8+ clones among the top 100 fell significantly with tofacitinib.

The CDR3 is made up of 15 amino acids. V was clipped by 4 bases and J by 4 bases, with 17 bases between them. CDR1 is SGHTA and CDR2 is FQGNSA in the germline V gene. This clone was counted once. Its antigen is unknown. Extracted RNA was reverse transcribed into cDNA, the sequencing template. Data came from immunoSEQ multiplex PCR; TCRdb stores just in-frame clones and leaves some out. The repertoire consists of about 200,000 clones, with 55% to 70% occurring once and the leading ten covering more than 3.5%. Treatment described: oral pan-JAK inhibitor, 5-10 mg twice daily. Peripheral blood samples and lesional scalp punch biopsies were obtained from alopecia areata patients.

Sequencing used CD4+ T cells sorted from blood, obtained at week 4, from a patient treated with tofacitinib. This chain joins TRBV7-2 and TRBJ2-7, with D perhaps TRBD1 or TRBD2 (5 bases each). The clonotype was recovered from a human donor with alopecia areata. The CDR3 DNA reads TGTGCCAGCAGCTCTACCGGGACCGTGAAGTACGAGCAGTACTTC. This sequence encodes CASSSTGTVKYEQYF.